This T cell receptor beta chain is drawn from a study of cytomegalovirus exposure and HLA in healthy donors. PCR used 60 Vbeta primers and 13 Jbeta primers. The assay was immunoSEQ multiplex PCR, and TCRdb's table has in-frame clones only and misses some. In the table there are under 250,000 clones, over 75% of which are singletons. The V and J ends lost 4 bases and 3 bases, in that order; junction bases with no gene match: 10. CDR3 size: 16 residues. The germline V gene encodes CDR1 SGHRS and CDR2 YFSETQ. This chain connects TRBV5-1 to TRBJ2-5; 9 positions match TRBD1. Sequencing was done on a sample of PBMCs. The sequence derives from a woman aged 45-59 years in good health and CMV-seronegative. The CDR3 DNA follows: TGCGCCAGCAGCCCAGCGAGTACAGGGGGCGAAGAGACCCAGTACTTC. Translated: CASSPASTGGEETQYF.